This is a list of T cell receptor beta chains from one sample in a study of beta chain features in type 1 diabetes. Assay: immunoSEQ multiplex PCR; the TCRdb copy retains only in-frame clones and omits some. The sample holds around 340,000 clones, about a tenth seen once. Input material: central memory CD4+ T cells from blood. These receptor sequences come from a man in his thirties or forties with type 1 diabetes. CDR3s include the opening cysteine and the closing phenylalanine or tryptophan. The D gene is left open where the match is weak.

TRBD2 | TRBJ2-1 | TRBV5-1 | CASSSGGASYNEQFF
. | TRBJ2-4 | TRBV28 | CASSSPSPIAKNIQYF
. | TRBJ2-2 | TRBV19 | CASSMQENTGELFF
. | TRBJ2-7 | TRBV7-9 | CASSFGQNPIYEQYF
. | TRBJ1-2 | TRBV9 | CASSVGDNYGYTF
TRBD1 | TRBJ2-3 | TRBV9 | CASSAGQTQYF
. | TRBJ2-1 | TRBV9 | CASSVAKEYNEQFF
. | TRBJ2-5 | TRBV21-1 | CASSKHRTSGGAFQETQYF
. | TRBJ2-1 | TRBV21-1 | CASSKGGPSEYNEQFF
TRBD2 | TRBJ2-1 | TRBV4-3 | CASSLHTSGTYNEQFF
. | TRBJ1-1 | TRBV5-1 | CASSLAGEVTEAFF
. | TRBJ1-1 | TRBV4-3 | CASRVNGKGTEAFF
. | TRBJ2-3 | TRBV14 | CASSQVVLDTQYF
TRBD1 | TRBJ1-2 | TRBV7-9 | CASSFSTGGSTF
TRBD1 | TRBJ2-7 | TRBV30 | CAWSESDRTSEQYF
. | TRBJ1-1 | TRBV28 | CASRLRVTEAFF
. | TRBJ1-3 | TRBV18 | CASSPDISGNTIYF
. | TRBJ2-3 | TRBV4-3 | CASSQETTTPTDTQYF
. | TRBJ1-2 | TRBV13 | CASSLGSGGAFNGYTF
. | TRBJ2-7 | TRBV14 | CASSQDEASGEQYF